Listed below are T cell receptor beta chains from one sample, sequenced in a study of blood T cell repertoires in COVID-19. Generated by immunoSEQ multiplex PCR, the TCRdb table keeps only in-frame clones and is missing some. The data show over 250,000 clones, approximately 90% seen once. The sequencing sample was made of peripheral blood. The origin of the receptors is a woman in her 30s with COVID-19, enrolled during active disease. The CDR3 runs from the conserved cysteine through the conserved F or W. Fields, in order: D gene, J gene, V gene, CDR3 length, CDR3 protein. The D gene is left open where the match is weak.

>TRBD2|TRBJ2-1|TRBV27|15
CASRPGLAGVGEQFF
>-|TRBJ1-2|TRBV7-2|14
CASSEAAGAGGYTF
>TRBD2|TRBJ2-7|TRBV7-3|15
CASSLASGLGYEQYF
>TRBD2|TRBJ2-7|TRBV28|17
CASSSTTSGRAVYEQYF
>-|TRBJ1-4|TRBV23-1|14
CASSHGGSNEKLFF
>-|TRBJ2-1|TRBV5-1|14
CASSLEGQNNEQFF
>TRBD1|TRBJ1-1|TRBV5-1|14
CASSSQGASTEAFF
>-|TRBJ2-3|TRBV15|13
CATSRDASYTQYF
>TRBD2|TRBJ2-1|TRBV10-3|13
CAIQRDGRNEQFF
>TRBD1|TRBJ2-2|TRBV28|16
CASSFRDRRDTGELFF
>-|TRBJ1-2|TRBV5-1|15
CASSLGDKTNYGYTF
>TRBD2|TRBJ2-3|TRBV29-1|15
CSVERGLAKADTQYF
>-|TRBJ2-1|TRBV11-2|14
CASSLTRHGDEQFF
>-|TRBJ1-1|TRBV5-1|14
CASSSEGGYTEAFF
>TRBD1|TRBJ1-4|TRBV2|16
CASRFTGGQEGEKLFF
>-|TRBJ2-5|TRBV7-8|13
CASSSAGRETQYF
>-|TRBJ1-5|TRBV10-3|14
CAISDGGKGQPQHF